The present T cell receptor beta chain was sequenced within a study of blood T cells in healthy people across ages. The use of a sample-barcoded 5' primer and a J-beta primer mix characterized a second PCR of about 7 to 12 cycles. TCRdb analysed the 5' RACE reads with MiXCR anew, one entry per CDR3 protein. Among approximately 960,000 distinct CDR3 sequences, roughly 29% were seen once, and the ten largest hold approximately 10%. Germline-derived CDR1 and CDR2 are MDHEN and SYDVKM. CDR3 length: 15 residues. Trimming took off 7 bases at V and 5 bases at J, with 20 bases between the two ends. The same data also contributed to another study, on T cells of mothers and their children.

This TCR was sampled from a woman aged 40 to 50 in good health. Source material: blood. The chain employs TRBV28 and TRBJ1-1; D remains ambiguous. The CDR3 DNA sequence: TGTGCCAGCACCCCCCAGTCGGCAGGTGGGACTGAAGCTTTCTTT. Protein sequence: CASTPQSAGGTEAFF. The full variable domain, its missing parts supplied by reference TRBV28 and TRBJ1-1, is DVKVTQSSRYLVKRTGEKVFLECVQDMDHENMFWYRQDPGLGLRLIYFSYDVKMKEKGDIPEGYSVSREKKERFSLILESASTNQTSMYLCASTPQSAGGTEAFFGQGTRLTVV.